This entry is about one TCR beta chain. Its matching antigen is unknown. J lost 2 bases, V lost 1 base, and 0 bases had no gene match. Germline V lookup: CDR1 SNHLY, CDR2 FYNNEI. The CDR3 runs to 15 residues. The sample is drawn from a study of T cell responses to AZD1222 COVID-19 vaccine. Clones were read by immunoSEQ multiplex PCR, and TCRdb kept only the in-frame ones, dropping some. The table shows fewer than 140,000 clones, with roughly 91% occurring only once. Study results and caveats: Donors in the cohort were predominantly white British and more often female, and clonal diversity was possibly underestimated. Among vaccine-associated CD4 TCRs, coverage spanned spike, with dominance at 160-218 and 743-854. Nearly half of spike-specific TCRs reportedly target variant regions that are unmutated in the B.1.351 and B.1.1.7 variants.

The gene calls are TRBV2 and TRBJ2-1; TRBD1 aligns across 9 bases. The material sequenced was peripheral blood, taken 28 days after the second AZD1222 dose. The source is an adult who received the AZD1222 COVID-19 vaccine. The CDR3 is CASSEGDRAYNEQFF. The CDR3 DNA is TGTGCCAGCAGTGAAGGGGACAGGGCCTACAATGAGCAGTTCTTC.